This T cell receptor (beta chain) came from a study of PD-1 and CTLA-4 blockade in melanoma (dated by TCRdb to the early 2020s). Looking at the study overall: In patients with melanoma, the study measured the effects of PD-1 blockade versus CTLA-4 blockade on the melanoma-reactive CD8 T cell response.

From the germline V gene (reference sequence), CDR1 is GTSNPN and CDR2 is SVGIG. A distance of 20 bases separates the germline ends of V and J, which lose 8 bases and 0 bases respectively. The CDR3 starts with the cysteine, ends with the phenylalanine, and has 16 residues. Just CDR3 DNA is preserved here, 48 bases in frame from base 1. This clone occurred a few times. Its recognized antigen is unknown. No qualities accompany the bases; no much larger clone lies one base away. The library came from the immunoSEQ multiplex PCR assay. TCRdb re-hosts the immuneACCESS table, in-frame sequences only. Its copies lack some clones; in the studies checked, an unresolved V gene accounts for under half of them, and the cause for the rest is not known. The sample table holds 16,000 or so clones, of which more than 65% were seen once. Roughly 15% of the sample comes from the top ten.

Sequences were derived from CD8+ T cells from peripheral blood, sampled before anti-PD-1 treatment. Rearrangement joined TRBV30 to TRBJ1-5; the D segment cannot be called with confidence. This receptor was taken from a human donor with melanoma. The DNA sequence is given as TGTGCCCTATCCGGGCCAGGCGTATTTAGCAATCAGCCCCAGCATTTT. This translates into CALSGPGVFSNQPQHF.